The entry that follows covers one TCR beta chain sequence. Its target antigen remains unknown. The input lacks base qualities; no much larger clone sits a single base away. The sample originates from a study of blood T cell repertoires in COVID-19 (dated by TCRdb to 2019 to 2021). In the study overall: The collaborator samples originated in the United States, Italy and Spain and spanned the acute and convalescent phases of COVID-19. Where available, HLA class I and class II types were obtained from metadata supplied by the sample provider rather than from assay-based typing. The prospective study material was composed of cDNA or gDNA derived from T cells, B-cell-depleted T cells, or PBMCs. The samples were drawn from two sources: the first 160 participants of the ongoing ImmuneRACE study, and about 1,300 subjects contributed by 6 global collaborators. Deeply sampled blood TCRbeta repertoires from subjects exposed to, actively infected with, or recovered from COVID-19 were included in the dataset. The sample metadata nearly always contained a de-identified subject ID, COVID-19 status, age in years and sex. The repertoires were released in a freely available public database intended as a resource for research on the immune response to SARS-CoV-2. Study-level results and caveats: How much clinical and demographic metadata was included differed by source and by participant, and the metadata was provided uncurated.

The immunoSEQ Assay, a bias-controlled multiplex PCR, was used to amplify TCRbeta CDR3 regions from genomic DNA. On the study's bioinformatics: Within the assay, amplification of reference gene primers was used to estimate how many nucleated cells each sample contained. Sequence reads were collapsed and filtered to measure the absolute abundance of every unique TCRbeta CDR3 rearrangement. Productive Simpson clonality was computed per sample as the square root of Simpson's diversity index over productive rearrangements. As stored in TCRdb, this immuneACCESS dataset retains in-frame rearrangements with V and J assigned. A fraction of the clones does not appear; measured against another copy, unresolved V genes explain less than half of the discrepancy, and the remainder lacks a known reason. V, J and clone size were drawn from that table, and D and trimming were deduced from the DNA. Recorded for this sample are 140,000 or so clones; 85% to 90% of them occurred a single time. Around 11% of the sample is held by the ten biggest clonotypes.

CDR1 and CDR2 were assigned from the germline V gene as MNHNS and SASEGT. Taken from cysteine to phenylalanine, the CDR3 has 14 residues. Of the read, only the CDR3 DNA is kept; its 42 bases are in frame from base 1. Trimmed from V: 6 bases; trimmed from J: 7 bases; junction bases lacking a gene match: 6. Enrolling through a virtual design, the prospective study's participants ranged in age from roughly 18 to 100 years and lived across roughly 23 United States geographic areas. To assign participants to cohorts, the prospective study relied on clinical history that participants themselves reported in a screening survey and a study questionnaire. For ImmuneRACE Cohort 3, a participant was defined as recovered based on two consecutive negative NP/OP PCR tests, clearance by a healthcare professional, or resolution of symptoms. In the prospective study, mobile phlebotomists collected whole blood, serum and a nasopharyngeal or oropharyngeal swab from each participant. Additional blood draws and questionnaires over a 2-month period could optionally be provided by prospective study participants. Before DNA extraction, blood samples from the prospective study were shipped at room temperature or frozen.

The chain couples TRBV6-1 to TRBJ2-1; TRBD2 fits 10 bases in the junction. Sample: PBMCs or T cells enriched from blood (not recorded which). This TCR was sampled from a man aged 60 to 69 who had recovered from COVID-19. The DNA sequence is as follows: TGTGCCAGCAGGCTAGCGGGGGCTCGAAATGAGCAGTTCTTC. Translated, it gives CASRLAGARNEQFF.